The 15 T cell receptor beta chains below all came from one sample that was sequenced in a study of ipilimumab plus nivolumab after autologous stem cell transplantation. Profiling relied on immunoSEQ multiplex PCR, and the TCRdb table lists in-frame clones only, not all of them. Among fewer than 15,000 clones, around 78% were seen once, and the ten largest hold over 15%. The specimen comprised PBMCs, sampled in a trial of ipilimumab plus nivolumab as post-transplant consolidation. The receptors stem from a male donor with diffuse large B-cell lymphoma.

J is TRBJ1-1 and V is TRBV9; D is unclear. Trimming stripped 4 bases from V and 4 bases from J, with 11 bases between. From germline, CDR1 is SGDLS and CDR2 YYNGEE. This CDR3 comprises 13 residues. CDR3 region: CASSYSWSTEAFF. CDR3 in DNA: TGTGCCAGCAGCTACTCTTGGAGCACTGAAGCTTTCTTT.

This chain links TRBV27 with TRBJ1-5; no clear D gene. V was clipped by 2 bases and J by 3 bases, with 14 bases between them. The CDR3 spans 16 residues. Germline loops: CDR1 MNHEY, CDR2 SMNVEV (reference sequence). The CDR3 nucleotides read TGTGCCAGCAGTTTACGGGCAGCTGGGATCAATCAGCCCCAGCATTTT. Amino acid sequence: CASSLRAAGINQPQHF.

The rearrangement uses TRBV5-1 and TRBJ1-2; D is unclear. Trimming took off 0 bases at V and 8 bases at J, with 5 bases between the two ends. Germline V gives CDR1 SGHRS, CDR2 YFSETQ. The CDR3 consists of 11 residues. The CDR3 is CASSLEGGYTF. The CDR3 region has the DNA TGCGCCAGCAGCTTGGAGGGCGGCTACACCTTC. Variable domain in full (rest from reference TRBV5-1 and TRBJ1-2): KAGVTQTPRYLIKTRGQQVTLSCSPISGHRSVSWYQQTPGQGLQFLFEYFSETQRNKGNFPGRFSGRQFSNSRSEMNVSTLELGDSALYLCASSLEGGYTFGSGTRLTVV.

The J gene is TRBJ2-2, the V gene TRBV7-7; unclear D gene. V dropped 7 bases and J dropped 6 bases, with 12 bases sitting between them. Germline V gene data show CDR1 as SSHAT and CDR2 as FNYEAQ (reference sequence). The CDR3 loop spans 13 amino acids. The CDR3 spells CASTTLGSGELFF. CDR3 nucleotides: TGTGCCAGCACGACCCTGGGGTCCGGGGAGCTGTTTTTT.

The chain recombines TRBV6-6 with TRBJ1-2, with D possibly TRBD1 on 5 matching bases. Germline V gives CDR1 MNHNY, CDR2 SVGAGI (reference sequence). The CDR3 totals 11 residues. V dropped 11 bases and J dropped 7 bases, with 14 bases sitting between them. This CDR3 reads CAATGGGGYTF. The CDR3, as DNA: TGTGCCGCAACCGGGGGAGGTGGCTACACCTTC.

The chain has TRBV29-1 and TRBJ1-2, with TRBD1 as a possible D gene (5 bases). Germline-derived CDR1 and CDR2 are SQVTM and ANQGSEA. The CDR3 length is 13 residues. V was cut by 1 base and J by 2 bases, with 8 bases left in between. CDR3 sequence: CSVEVRGNYGYTF. CDR3 DNA: TGCAGCGTTGAAGTACGGGGGAACTATGGCTACACCTTC.

The rearrangement uses TRBV4-1 and TRBJ2-7, with D maybe TRBD2 (5 bases). V was clipped by 0 bases and J by 2 bases, with 11 bases between them. Germline V gene sequence: CDR1 MGHRA, CDR2 YSYEKL. The length of the CDR3 is 15 residues. The CDR3 nucleotides are TGCGCCAGCAGCCAAGATCCGGGGTTCACCTACGAGCAGTACTTC. Amino acids: CASSQDPGFTYEQYF.

The V and J genes are TRBV7-8 and TRBJ2-1; 9 nucleotides agree with TRBD2. After removal of 3 bases from V and 6 bases from J, the junction contained 6 bases not matched to a gene. The CDR3 has 15 residues. Germline V gives CDR1 SGHVS, CDR2 FQNEAQ. DNA for the CDR3: TGTGCCAGCAGCTTGGAGCGGCGGGGGGGCAATGAGCAGTTCTTC. Its translation: CASSLERRGGNEQFF.

The CDR3 DNA reads as TGTGCCAGCAGTTACTCGATACTAGCGGGCAGTGAGCTGTTTTTT. Protein: CASSYSILAGSELFF. The genes are TRBV6-5 and TRBJ2-2; TRBD2 matches 9 bases. Germline CDR1 reads MNHEY; CDR2 reads SVGAGI. The junction had 7 bases not matched to a gene; V was cut back by 0 bases and J by 11 bases. The CDR3 is 15 residues long.

This CDR3 is CASRGLPREEYF. CDR3 DNA sequence: TGTGCCAGCAGGGGATTGCCCCGAGAGGAGTACTTC. The chain links TRBV6-6 to TRBJ2-7; D is uncertain. The CDR3 totals 12 residues. Trimming pared 6 bases from V and 11 bases from J, leaving 17 bases between. Germline-derived CDR1 and CDR2 are MNHNY and SVGAGI (reference sequence).

This clone was picked up a small number of times. V gene TRBV14 combines with J gene TRBJ1-5; D possibly corresponds to TRBD1 (6 bases). This CDR3 comprises 16 residues. V was clipped by 4 bases and J by 1 base, with 14 bases between them. Germline V lookup: CDR1 SGHDN, CDR2 FVKESK. CDR3 DNA sequence: TGTGCCAGCAGCCCATCGGACGGGGGCAGCAATCAGCCCCAGCATTTT. Translated: CASSPSDGGSNQPQHF.

V usage is TRBV18 and J usage is TRBJ2-1, with 10 bases lining up with TRBD2. Germline CDR1 KGHSH, CDR2 LQKENI. Unmatched junction bases numbered 4, after V lost 3 bases and J lost 2 bases. This CDR3 has 16 amino acids. In nucleotides, the CDR3 is TGTGCCAGCTCACCTTACGGACTAGCGGCCTACAATGAGCAGTTCTTC. Its translation is CASSPYGLAAYNEQFF.

The chain is built from TRBV30 and TRBJ1-1; unclear D gene. The germline V gene has CDR1 GTSNPN and CDR2 SVGIG (reference sequence). The CDR3 has 13 residues. V lost 6 bases and J 2 bases, leaving 13 bases between the germline ends. Here the CDR3 DNA reads TGTGCCTGTGAAAGACTATTTAACACTGAAGCTTTCTTT. Translation: CACERLFNTEAFF.

The CDR3 nucleotides are TGTGCCAGCAGCATGCGACCTTGGGCCTATGGCTACACCTTC. Its protein product is CASSMRPWAYGYTF. V usage is TRBV7-8 and J usage is TRBJ1-2; D is unresolved. This CDR3 comprises 14 residues. V lost 5 bases and J 4 bases, leaving 14 bases between the germline ends. From germline, CDR1 is SGHVS and CDR2 FQNEAQ.

This clone is judged medium-sized. The chain joins TRBV27 to TRBJ1-5; tentatively, D is TRBD1 (6 bases). CDR3 length equals 14 residues. Deletions cut 1 base from V and 6 bases from J, with 10 bases between. The germline V gene has CDR1 MNHEY and CDR2 SMNVEV (reference sequence). The CDR3 loop reads CASSLLGGAQPQHF. Here the CDR3 DNA reads TGTGCCAGCAGTTTATTGGGGGGGGCTCAGCCCCAGCATTTT.